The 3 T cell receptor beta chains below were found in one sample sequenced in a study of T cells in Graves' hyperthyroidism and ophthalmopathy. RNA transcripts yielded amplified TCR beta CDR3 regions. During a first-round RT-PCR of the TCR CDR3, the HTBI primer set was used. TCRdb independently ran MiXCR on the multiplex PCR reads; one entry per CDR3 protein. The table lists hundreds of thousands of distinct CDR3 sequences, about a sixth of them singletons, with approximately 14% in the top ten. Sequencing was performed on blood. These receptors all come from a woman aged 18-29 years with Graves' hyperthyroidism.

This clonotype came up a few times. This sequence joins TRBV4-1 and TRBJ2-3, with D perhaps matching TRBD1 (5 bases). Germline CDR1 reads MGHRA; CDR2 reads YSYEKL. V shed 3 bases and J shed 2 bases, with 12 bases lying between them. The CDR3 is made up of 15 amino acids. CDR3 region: CASSHQDSSTDTQYF. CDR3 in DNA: TGCGCCAGCAGCCACCAAGACAGCTCCACAGATACGCAGTATTTT.

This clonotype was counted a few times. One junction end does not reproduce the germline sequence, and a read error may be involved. The CDR3 sequence: CASSQDQGSPLRF. The CDR3 coding sequence is TGCGCCAGCAGCCAAGATCAGGGTTCACCCCTCCGCTTT. This chain joins TRBV4-1 and TRBJ1-6, with D possibly matching TRBD1 (5 bases). Germline V lookup: CDR1 MGHRA, CDR2 YSYEKL. The length of the CDR3 is 13 residues.

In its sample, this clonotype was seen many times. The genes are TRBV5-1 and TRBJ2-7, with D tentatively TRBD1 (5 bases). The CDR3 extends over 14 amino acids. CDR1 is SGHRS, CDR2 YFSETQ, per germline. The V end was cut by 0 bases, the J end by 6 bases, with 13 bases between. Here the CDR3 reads CASSLATGESEQYF. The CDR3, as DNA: TGCGCCAGCAGCTTGGCTACAGGTGAATCCGAGCAGTACTTC.